This record concerns one T cell receptor beta chain sequence. The antigen this receptor binds is unknown. Per-base qualities were not stored, and no clone one base away is much larger. TCR beta CDR3 regions were amplified from RNA transcripts for repertoire sequencing. The first round of RT-PCR was done with HTBI primers and the Qiagen OneStep RT-PCR kit, and was followed by a second round of multiplex PCR, then size selection and purification. Libraries were sequenced paired-end with 100 bp reads on an Illumina HiSeq2000. The study's processing was this. SOAPnuke was used to process the reads, throwing out any read that had adapters, had uncalled bases, had a mean Phred below 15, or lacked an exact constant-primer or identifier match. High-quality paired reads were merged with COPE v1.2.5. Unique nucleotide sequences were defined as clonotypes and aligned to IMGT TRB V, D and J references using MiTCR v1.1. Analysis was restricted to V-J combinations with a frequency above 0.0001, which covered 98% to 99.2% of repertoires. For each V-J combination, a TCR clonal expansion and chaos score was defined as F50 clonal expansion divided by the chaos observed in the TCRdist matrix. Features were reduced by Welch's t-statistics and random forest to 10 to 15 V-J combinations, which fed a naive Bayes classifier. The similarity between thyroid and blood repertoires was quantified using the Morisita-Horn index. TCRdb trimmed public reads at Q25 via fastp, called clones via MiXCR and kept in-frame beta chains. Rows matching on CDR3 protein sequence are summarized as one entry with the most common DNA and genes. TCRdb assigned the V and J calls; the authors' analysis was not used. This sample has over a million distinct CDR3 sequences in its table, and about two fifths of those were observed once. 11% of the sample is in the top ten clones.

Patients with hyperthyroidism were aged 18 to 65 years, had been newly diagnosed, and had a disease duration of less than 2 months. Anyone with other autoimmune diseases, uncontrolled infections, pregnancy or lactation was excluded from the study. Diagnosis relied on clinical symptoms, serum thyroxine, TRAb, thyroid ultrasound and orbital computed tomography. Trizol reagent was used to extract the total RNA, and its quality was then checked on an Agilent 2100 Bioanalyzer. Reading from cysteine to phenylalanine, the CDR3 counts 13 amino acids. Only the CDR3 DNA is retained, 39 bases long and in frame from the first base. The V and J ends are trimmed by 8 bases and 1 base, leaving 12 bases between them. The germline V gene (reference sequence) specifies DFQATT as CDR1 and SNEGSKA as CDR2. The data originate from a study of Graves' ophthalmopathy and Graves' hyperthyroidism (dated by TCRdb to between 2017 and 2018). Background for the entire study: Hyperthyroidism was considered stable if no progression to ophthalmopathy occurred within 18 months of follow-up. TCR beta repertoire signatures were used to distinguish Graves' ophthalmopathy from Graves' hyperthyroidism and to predict progression to ophthalmopathy. In total, 135 blood samples were TCR-sequenced: 40 to 45 ophthalmopathy, 75 hyperthyroidism and about 17 hyperthyroidism-to-ophthalmopathy patients. To explore V-J signatures that distinguish ophthalmopathy from hyperthyroidism, a discovery set of more than 90 patients was enrolled, made up of under 50 with ophthalmopathy and roughly 55 with stable hyperthyroidism. An independent validation cohort comprised 18 to 20 hyperthyroidism patients and some 16 patients who later progressed from hyperthyroidism to ophthalmopathy. In a handful of hyperthyroidism patients, the T-cell repertoires found in thyroid tissue were compared with those found in blood. Following sampling, methimazole starting at 30 mg daily was administered to hyperthyroidism patients, and high-dose intravenous methylprednisolone was administered to ophthalmopathy patients. The research as a whole found: The 13-signature model separated ophthalmopathy from stable hyperthyroidism with approximately 90% sensitivity and almost 84% specificity in cross-validation, and 80%/75% in the test set. In validation, the model predicted ophthalmopathy progression with about 71% sensitivity and approximately 75% specificity; more than ten predicted patients were CT-confirmed with GO in a median of approximately six months. No statistical method was used to predetermine the sample size, and group allocation was not hidden from the investigators. Most expanded thyroid clonotypes with frequency above 0.001 were also detected in blood, suggesting blood repertoires may reflect the thyroid immune response.

Sequencing used peripheral blood or thyroid tissue (not recorded which). The chain is encoded by TRBV20-1 joined to TRBJ1-5; TRBD1 is perhaps the D gene, given 5 matching bases. The sequence derives from an adult man with Graves' hyperthyroidism. CDR3 loop: CSPWGGSNQPQHF. The DNA is TGCAGTCCATGGGGGGGAAGCAATCAGCCCCAGCATTTT.